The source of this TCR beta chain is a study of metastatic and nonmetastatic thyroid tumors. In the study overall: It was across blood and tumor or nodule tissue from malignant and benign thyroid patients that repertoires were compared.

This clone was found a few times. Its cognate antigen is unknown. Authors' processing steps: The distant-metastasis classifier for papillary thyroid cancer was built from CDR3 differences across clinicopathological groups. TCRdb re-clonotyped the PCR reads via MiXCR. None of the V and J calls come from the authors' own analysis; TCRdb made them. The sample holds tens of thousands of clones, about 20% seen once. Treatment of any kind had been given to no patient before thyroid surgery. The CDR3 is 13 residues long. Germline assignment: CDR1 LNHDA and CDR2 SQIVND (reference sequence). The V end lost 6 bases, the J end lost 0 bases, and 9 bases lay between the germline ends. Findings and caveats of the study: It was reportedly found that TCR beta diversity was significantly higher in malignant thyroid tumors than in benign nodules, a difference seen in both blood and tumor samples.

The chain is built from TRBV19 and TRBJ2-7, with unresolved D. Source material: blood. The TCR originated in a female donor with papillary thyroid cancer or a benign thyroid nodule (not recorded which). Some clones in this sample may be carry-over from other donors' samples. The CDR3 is CASSTENSYEQYF. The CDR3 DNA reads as TGTGCCAGTAGCACGGAGAACTCCTACGAGCAGTACTTC.